Shown below are 32 T cell receptor beta chains from a single sample sequenced in a study of cytomegalovirus exposure and HLA in healthy donors (dated by TCRdb to the late 2010s). The library was produced with the immunoSEQ multiplex PCR assay. For the multiplex PCR, a mixture combining 60 forward primers for TCR Vbeta segments and 13 reverse primers for TCR Jbeta segments was used. In TCRdb, the immuneACCESS table is reduced to in-frame sequences with V and J assigned. These tables do not hold every clone; where another copy was compared, an unresolved V gene accounts for under half, and the others remain unexplained. The sample includes about 100,000 clones, with around a tenth observed a single time. The ten largest make up approximately 6% of the sample. Sequenced sample: PBMCs. These receptors all come from a man aged 35 to 55 in good health and CMV-seropositive.

The genes are TRBV6-1 and TRBJ1-4; possibly TRBD1 for D (5 bases). Germline values: CDR1 MNHNS, CDR2 SASEGT. Trimming cost V 2 bases and J 8 bases, with 18 bases left between them. The CDR3 extends over 16 amino acids. CDR3 coding DNA: TGTGCCAGCAGTGAATCCCCGGCAGTGTCAGGGGAAAAACTGTTTTTT. Translation gives CASSESPAVSGEKLFF.

This clone was seen more than once but under ten times. The rearrangement uses TRBV4-3 and TRBJ2-7; TRBD2 might be the D (5 bases). V was shortened by 0 bases and J by 5 bases, with 11 bases between the two germline ends. The germline CDR1 and CDR2 sequences are LGHNA and YSLEER. The CDR3 loop spans 14 amino acids. CDR3 loop: CASSQDTAGNEQYF. CDR3 in DNA: TGCGCCAGCAGCCAAGATACGGCCGGGAACGAGCAGTACTTC.

The genes are TRBV9 and TRBJ2-5; the D gene is possibly TRBD1 (5 bases). Germline assignment: CDR1 SGDLS and CDR2 YYNGEE. The CDR3 totals 14 residues. Trimming shortened V by 4 bases and J by 4 bases, and 14 bases separated the two germline ends. CDR3 in amino acids: CASSQGLAPETQYF. In nucleotides, the CDR3 is TGTGCCAGCAGCCAGGGATTGGCGCCAGAGACCCAGTACTTC.

The chain recombines TRBV19 with TRBJ2-5, with a tentative D call TRBD2 (6 bases). From germline, CDR1 is LNHDA and CDR2 SQIVND (reference sequence). The V and J ends lost 4 bases and 5 bases respectively, with 17 bases between them. The CDR3 sequence is 15 residues long. This CDR3 is CASSTTTRRMETQYF. For the CDR3, the DNA is TGTGCCAGTAGTACTACGACTAGAAGGATGGAGACCCAGTACTTC.

This sequence joins TRBV4-3 and TRBJ2-7; 8 nucleotides agree with TRBD1. Unmatched junction bases numbered 8, after V lost 4 bases and J lost 3 bases. The CDR3 contains 15 residues. Germline CDR1 is LGHNA and CDR2 is YSLEER. Here the CDR3 reads CASSPAGGVIYEQYF. CDR3 nucleotides: TGCGCCAGCAGCCCGGCAGGGGGCGTTATCTACGAGCAGTACTTC.

This chain connects TRBV4-1 to TRBJ2-6; D is unclear. This CDR3 has 15 residues. The germline V gene has CDR1 MGHRA and CDR2 YSYEKL. The V gene lost 0 bases and the J gene lost 3 bases, with 6 bases spanning the gap. The chain's CDR3 is CASSQERYGANVLTF. The CDR3 coding sequence is TGCGCCAGCAGCCAAGAGCGGTATGGGGCCAACGTCCTGACTTTC.

This clone was counted only a few times. V gene TRBV25-1 combines with J gene TRBJ2-5; tentative D call: TRBD1 (5 bases). The V gene's germline CDR1 is MGHDK and CDR2 SYGVNS. Trimming left V 7 bases short and J 3 bases short, with 9 bases between. The CDR3 length is 12 residues. CDR3 sequence reads: CASNGAKETQYF. CDR3 nucleotide sequence: TGTGCCAGCAATGGGGCTAAAGAGACCCAGTACTTC.

This clone was counted only a few times. The gene calls are TRBV11-3 and TRBJ1-3; 7 bases align to TRBD1. With V trimmed by 5 bases and J by 2 bases, 3 bases remained unmatched. Per the germline V gene, CDR1 is SGHNT and CDR2 is YENEEA. This CDR3 has 14 residues. The CDR3 here is CASSLGTAGNTIYF. The CDR3 DNA reads as TGTGCCAGCAGCCTAGGGACAGCTGGAAACACCATATATTTT. The variable domain in full, completed from reference TRBV11-3 and TRBJ1-3, reads EAGVVQSPRYKIIEKKQPVAFWCNPISGHNTLYWYLQNLGQGPELLIRYENEEAVDDSQLPKDRFSAERLKGVDSTLKIQPAELGDSAVYLCASSLGTAGNTIYFGEGSWLTVV.

There are a few counts of this clone. The gene calls are TRBV2 and TRBJ2-2; tentatively, D is TRBD2 (7 bases). Per germline, CDR1 SNHLY and CDR2 FYNNEI. V gave up 8 bases and J gave up 6 bases, with 13 bases separating them. The CDR3 loop spans 13 amino acids. For the CDR3, the DNA is TGTGCCAGCGGCGGGGAGGGGGCCGGGGAGCTGTTTTTT. This sequence encodes CASGGEGAGELFF.

The DNA for the CDR3 is TGTGCCAGCTCAGCGGTCGATAACACTGAAGCTTTCTTT. It yields the protein CASSAVDNTEAFF. The V gene is TRBV18, the J gene TRBJ1-1; no definite D call. Per the germline V gene, CDR1 is KGHSH and CDR2 is LQKENI. This CDR3 is built from 13 residues. V was pared by 5 bases and J by 2 bases, with 9 bases between.

The chain links TRBV7-8 to TRBJ2-5; tentatively, D is TRBD2 (5 bases). There are 16 residues in the CDR3. Trimming shortened V by 1 base and J by 0 bases, and 12 bases separated the two germline ends. Germline lookup yields CDR1 SGHVS and CDR2 FQNEAQ. CDR3 residues: CASSLGGKRYQETQYF. The CDR3 DNA sequence: TGTGCCAGCAGCTTAGGAGGGAAGAGGTACCAAGAGACCCAGTACTTC.

This clone occurred a few times. The chain carries TRBV5-1 and TRBJ2-3; D ambiguous. The CDR3 runs 14 residues. Germline values: CDR1 SGHRS, CDR2 YFSETQ. V was pared by 0 bases and J by 4 bases, with 9 bases between. CDR3 protein: CASSLAQEPDTQYF. The CDR3 DNA reads TGCGCCAGCAGCTTGGCCCAGGAACCAGATACGCAGTATTTT.

The CDR3 DNA reads as TGTGCCAGCAGTGCCGGGGGGGCTGGAGAGCAGTACTTC. As protein: CASSAGGAGEQYF. This chain joins TRBV25-1 and TRBJ2-7, with 8 nucleotides matching TRBD2. The CDR3 covers 13 residues. CDR1 is MGHDK, CDR2 SYGVNS, per germline. Trimming at V came to 4 bases and at J to 7 bases, leaving 6 bases not matched to a gene.

This clone has only a few counts. The chain employs TRBV7-9 and TRBJ2-2, with 9 bases identical to TRBD2. Germline values: CDR1 SEHNR, CDR2 FQNEAQ (reference sequence). Losses at the gene ends were 6 bases for V and 2 bases for J; bases not matched to a gene: 7. CDR3 length: 16 amino acids. The chain's CDR3 is CASSPAGTSNTGELFF. CDR3 sequence (DNA): TGTGCCAGCAGTCCCGCGGGGACTAGCAACACCGGGGAGCTGTTTTTT.

In nucleotides, the CDR3 is TGTGCCAGCAGAAGACAGGCAACTAATGAAAAACTGTTTTTT. Amino acids: CASRRQATNEKLFF. V gene TRBV28 combines with J gene TRBJ1-4; tentatively, D is TRBD1 (6 bases). V lost 6 bases to trimming and J lost 0 bases, with 8 bases between them. The CDR3 totals 14 residues. Germline-derived CDR1 and CDR2 are MDHEN and SYDVKM.

The chain combines TRBV27 with TRBJ2-1, with TRBD2 matching 13 bases. Germline V lookup: CDR1 MNHEY, CDR2 SMNVEV (reference sequence). The trim removed 6 bases at V and 7 bases at J, leaving 3 bases unmatched. This CDR3 has 14 residues. The CDR3 here is CASRLAGGLNEQFF. The CDR3 DNA reads as TGTGCCAGCAGACTAGCGGGAGGGCTGAATGAGCAGTTCTTC.

In this sample, this clone turned up a few times. The chain is built from TRBV11-1 and TRBJ2-3; 11 nucleotides align to TRBD2. The CDR3 covers 16 residues. The germline V gene has CDR1 SGHAT and CDR2 FQDESV (reference sequence). J was trimmed by 3 bases and V by 1 base; bases with no gene match: 3. The CDR3 region is CASSLVAGGPTDTQYF. For the CDR3, the DNA is TGTGCCAGCAGCTTAGTAGCGGGAGGGCCAACAGATACGCAGTATTTT.

Only a few counts were recorded for this clone. The CDR3 DNA reads TGTGCCACTAAGTCTGGGACAGGGGTCTCTAGCAATCAGCCCCAGCATTTT. Encoded protein: CATKSGTGVSSNQPQHF. The rearrangement joins TRBV10-3 to TRBJ1-5; 10 bases are a match to TRBD1. Germline values: CDR1 ENHRY, CDR2 SYGVKD. V shed 10 bases and J 0 bases; nucleotides not matched to a gene: 12. The CDR3 loop spans 17 amino acids.

There are a few counts of this clone. The chain combines TRBV9 with TRBJ1-1; 9 nucleotides agree with TRBD1. Unmatched junction bases numbered 5, after V lost 4 bases and J lost 7 bases. The CDR3 covers 13 residues. From germline, CDR1 is SGDLS and CDR2 YYNGEE. The CDR3 DNA follows: TGTGCCAGCAGCCACAGGGGGCAAAGTGAAGCTTTCTTT. Translating it yields CASSHRGQSEAFF.

CDR3 nucleotides: TGTGCCAGCAGCTTGCTAGCAGGGGGCGATGGCTACACCTTC. Amino acid sequence: CASSLLAGGDGYTF. The V gene is TRBV5-4, the J gene TRBJ1-2, with 8 nucleotides matching TRBD1. CDR3 size: 14 residues. V lost 1 base to trimming and J lost 6 bases; unmatched junction nucleotides: 5. Per germline, CDR1 SGHNT and CDR2 YYREEE (reference sequence).

The chain uses TRBV19 and TRBJ2-5; TRBD1 matches 8 bases. This CDR3 region has 15 residues. Unmatched junction bases numbered 9, after V lost 4 bases and J lost 5 bases. Germline loops: CDR1 LNHDA, CDR2 SQIVND (reference sequence). The CDR3 sequence: CASSTTGVGWETQYF. The CDR3 DNA follows: TGTGCCAGTAGTACGACAGGGGTCGGTTGGGAGACCCAGTACTTC.

This clone was counted a few times. At one end the junction does not follow the germline gene, possibly because of a read error. The V gene is TRBV27, the J gene TRBJ1-2; tentatively, D is TRBD1 (5 bases). Germline lookup yields CDR1 MNHEY and CDR2 SMNVEV (reference sequence). CDR3 size: 14 residues. The CDR3 DNA is TGTGCCAGCAGTATATCTCGGGGGGACTATGGCTACACCTTC. It codes for CASSISRGDYGYTF.

The V gene is TRBV7-6, the J gene TRBJ2-2; D is perhaps TRBD1 (10 bases). The germline gives CDR1 SGHVS, CDR2 FNYEAQ. V was trimmed by 3 bases and J by 6 bases, leaving 20 bases between them. This CDR3 has 17 residues. Here the CDR3 DNA reads TGTGCCAGCAGCTTGACAGGGGGCCAGCGGGGGGCCGGGGAGCTGTTTTTT. This codes for CASSLTGGQRGAGELFF.

The chain recombines TRBV27 with TRBJ2-1; 8 nucleotides agree with TRBD1. CDR3 length: 17 residues. Germline lookup yields CDR1 MNHEY and CDR2 SMNVEV (reference sequence). V was pared by 4 bases and J by 0 bases, with 8 bases of the junction left unmatched. Here the CDR3 reads CASSSRTGKNSYNEQFF. CDR3 coding DNA: TGTGCCAGCAGTTCCCGGACAGGGAAGAACTCCTACAATGAGCAGTTCTTC.

This clone has only a few counts. The J gene is TRBJ2-3, the V gene TRBV9; TRBD2 is a possible D gene (6 bases). The CDR3 has 16 residues. The V end was cut by 4 bases, the J end by 1 base, with 16 bases between. Germline CDR1 reads SGDLS; CDR2 reads YYNGEE. This CDR3 is CASSLSYGGGTDTQYF. In DNA, the CDR3 is TGTGCCAGCAGCTTATCCTACGGCGGGGGCACAGATACGCAGTATTTT.

The chain couples TRBV2 to TRBJ2-7, with 12 bases matching TRBD2. The CDR3 runs to 15 residues. Germline CDR1 is SNHLY and CDR2 is FYNNEI. The ends lost 6 bases at V and 2 bases at J; junction bases unmatched: 5. CDR3 in amino acids: CASSTRLAGAYEQYF. CDR3 sequence (DNA): TGTGCCAGCAGCACGAGACTAGCGGGAGCCTACGAGCAGTACTTC.

This chain joins TRBV5-1 and TRBJ2-5; the match to TRBD1 covers 7 bases. Unmatched junction bases numbered 0, after V lost 2 bases and J lost 2 bases. The CDR3 length is 13 residues. Germline loops: CDR1 SGHRS, CDR2 YFSETQ. The DNA of the CDR3 is TGCGCCAGCAGCTTACAGGGGCAAGAGACCCAGTACTTC. Its protein is CASSLQGQETQYF. The whole variable domain, filled in from reference TRBV5-1 and TRBJ2-5, reads KAGVTQTPRYLIKTRGQQVTLSCSPISGHRSVSWYQQTPGQGLQFLFEYFSETQRNKGNFPGRFSGRQFSNSRSEMNVSTLELGDSALYLCASSLQGQETQYFGPGTRLLVL.

In this sample, this clone turned up a few times. V and J are TRBV7-2 and TRBJ1-3; 9 bases are shared with TRBD1. V was clipped by 8 bases and J by 2 bases; unmatched bases: 4. CDR1 SGHTA and CDR2 FQGNSA come from the germline V gene. CDR3 length: 14 amino acids. For the CDR3, the DNA is TGTGCCAGCGACAGGGGGGGCGCTGGAAACACCATATATTTT. This encodes CASDRGGAGNTIYF. Using reference TRBV7-2 and TRBJ1-3 for the parts outside the CDR3, the full variable domain is GAGVSQSPSNKVTEKGKDVELRCDPISGHTALYWYRQSLGQGLEFLIYFQGNSAPDKSGLPSDRFSAERTGGSVSTLTIQRTQQEDSAVYLCASDRGGAGNTIYFGEGSWLTVV.

This clone was counted between two and nine times. The chain joins TRBV11-2 to TRBJ1-1, with 8 nucleotides matching TRBD1. Germline V gene sequence: CDR1 SGHAT, CDR2 FQNNGV. The CDR3 has 13 residues. Losses at the gene ends were 5 bases for V and 4 bases for J; bases not matched to a gene: 3. CDR3 region: CASSPGTGTEAFF. CDR3 nucleotides: TGTGCCAGCAGCCCAGGGACAGGCACTGAAGCTTTCTTT.

This clone was found a few times. The chain employs TRBV29-1 and TRBJ2-1; TRBD2 agrees at 12 bases. With 6 bases clipped from V and 4 bases from J, the junction kept 4 bases outside the gene matches. The CDR3 loop spans 14 amino acids. CDR1 is SQVTM, CDR2 ANQGSEA, per germline. In nucleotides, the CDR3 is TGCAGCGTGGCCCTAGCGGGGGGGTACAATGAGCAGTTCTTC. The encoded protein is CSVALAGGYNEQFF.

Many counts were recorded for this clone. V is TRBV30 and J is TRBJ2-6; D possibly corresponds to TRBD1 (5 bases). The germline V gene encodes CDR1 GTSNPN and CDR2 SVGIG (reference sequence). Between the trimmed V and J ends, which lost 3 bases and 2 bases, there was a span of 5 bases. CDR3 length equals 13 residues. CDR3 in amino acids: CAWRGPGANVLTF. CDR3 sequence (DNA): TGTGCCTGGAGGGGGCCTGGGGCCAACGTCCTGACTTTC.

The chain uses TRBV19 and TRBJ2-3; possibly TRBD1 for D (5 bases). This CDR3 comprises 15 residues. Per germline, CDR1 LNHDA and CDR2 SQIVND (reference sequence). Trimming cost V 7 bases and J 0 bases, with 14 bases left between them. CDR3 amino acids: CASTLSQGSTDTQYF. The CDR3 bases are TGTGCCAGTACTTTAAGTCAGGGAAGCACAGATACGCAGTATTTT.